The source of this T cell receptor (beta chain) is a study of blood T cell repertoires in COVID-19. Across the study: From the United States, Italy and Spain came samples of acute and convalescent COVID-19. Nucleic acid was either cDNA or gDNA, and it came from T cells, B-cell-depleted T cells, or PBMCs.

The length of the CDR3 is 14 residues. CDR1 MGHDK and CDR2 SYGVNS come from the germline V gene. V gave up 5 bases and J gave up 3 bases, with 12 bases separating them. Per the original data handling: Amplification with reference gene primers provided the estimates of nucleated cell counts. This table comes from immunoSEQ multiplex PCR, and its TCRdb copy is limited to in-frame clones, with some not included. The V and J calls and clone size come from that table; D and trimming were worked out from the DNA. The sample has about 140,000 clones, about 86% seen once; the top ten hold 7% to 10%. The sequenced material came from peripheral blood. The sequence was obtained from a woman aged 60-70 years with acute or convalescent COVID-19. The chain carries TRBV25-1 and TRBJ2-3; possible D gene TRBD1, 6 bases. This chain's CDR3 is CASSQEDSTDTQYF. The CDR3 DNA follows: TGTGCCAGCAGTCAAGAGGACAGTACAGATACGCAGTATTTT.